One sample yielded the 27 T cell receptor beta chains listed below, sequenced in a study of T cell repertoires in cytomegalovirus infection. TCRdb fed the reads into MiXCR, producing one record per CDR3 protein. The repertoire holds approximately 910,000 distinct CDR3 sequences, around 30% seen once, with 11% to 15% in the top ten. The antigens these receptors bind are not known. The material was cultured CD8+ T cells from PBMCs, obtained from culture after CMV antigen stimulation. The receptor source for this set is a human donor in good health (CMV status not recorded). Some clones in this sample may be carry-over from other donors' samples.

J is TRBJ1-2 and V is TRBV27; D may be TRBD1 (6 bases). The CDR3 totals 15 residues. The V gene's germline CDR1 is MNHEY and CDR2 SMNVEV (reference sequence). V shed 5 bases and J shed 2 bases, with 15 bases lying between them. The CDR3 loop reads CASSPRGGNNYGYTF. The CDR3 region has the DNA TGTGCCAGCAGTCCTCGGGGGGGCAACAACTATGGCTACACCTTC.

The chain links TRBV9 to TRBJ2-6, with D perhaps matching TRBD1 (5 bases). Trimming left V 4 bases short and J 0 bases short, with 17 bases between. Germline values: CDR1 SGDLS, CDR2 YYNGEE. This CDR3 region has 18 residues. CDR3 sequence reads: CASSQGSIIFSGANVLTF. CDR3 coding DNA: TGTGCCAGCAGCCAGGGATCTATTATTTTCTCTGGGGCCAACGTCCTGACTTTC. The full variable domain, in which reference TRBV9 and TRBJ2-6 provide the parts outside the CDR3, is DSGVTQTPKHLITATGQRVTLRCSPRSGDLSVYWYQQSLDQGLQFLIQYYNGEERAKGNILERFSAQQFPDLHSELNLSSLELGDSALYFCASSQGSIIFSGANVLTFGAGSRLTVL.

The gene calls are TRBV27 and TRBJ1-1; TRBD1 matches at 8 bases. The CDR3 totals 18 residues. With 2 bases clipped from V and 3 bases from J, the junction kept 14 bases outside the gene matches. Germline V gives CDR1 MNHEY, CDR2 SMNVEV (reference sequence). CDR3 nucleotides: TGTGCCAGCAGTTTAGGAGGCAGGGGGCGACCATTGCACACTGAAGCTTTCTTT. It encodes CASSLGGRGRPLHTEAFF.

The genes are TRBV29-1 and TRBJ2-1; possibly TRBD1 or TRBD2 for D (5 bases each). V dropped 6 bases and J dropped 6 bases, with 12 bases sitting between them. Germline V gene lookup returns CDR1 SQVTM and CDR2 ANQGSEA. The CDR3 runs 12 residues. Here the CDR3 DNA reads TGCAGCGTGTGGGGACCGGCCAATGAGCAGTTCTTC. Its protein is CSVWGPANEQFF.

This clonotype was detected only a few times. The rearrangement joins TRBV7-6 to TRBJ2-2; D is possibly TRBD1 or TRBD2 (6 bases each). Germline CDR1 reads SGHVS; CDR2 reads FNYEAQ. V lost 3 bases to trimming and J lost 0 bases, with 11 bases between them. The length of the CDR3 is 16 residues. CDR3 loop: CASSLRGVANTGELFF. CDR3 coding DNA: TGTGCCAGCAGCTTGAGGGGGGTCGCGAACACCGGGGAGCTGTTTTTT. Variable domain in full (rest from reference TRBV7-6 and TRBJ2-2): GAGVSQSPRYKVTKRGQDVALRCDPISGHVSLYWYRQALGQGPEFLTYFNYEAQQDKSGLPNDRFSAERPEGSISTLTIQRTEQRDSAMYRCASSLRGVANTGELFFGEGSRLTVL.

In this sample, this clonotype turned up many times. The V call is TRBV7-2, the J call TRBJ2-3, with a weak D call TRBD2 (5 bases). The CDR3 covers 16 residues. The germline V and J ends were trimmed by 0 bases and 3 bases, with 13 bases remaining between them. Germline V gene sequence: CDR1 SGHTA, CDR2 FQGNSA. The CDR3 region is CASSLAQADGTDTQYF. In nucleotides, the CDR3 is TGTGCCAGCAGCTTAGCTCAAGCGGACGGAACAGATACGCAGTATTTT.

This clonotype occurred a few times. V gene TRBV7-2 combines with J gene TRBJ2-5; D is ambiguous. From germline, CDR1 is SGHTA and CDR2 FQGNSA. The V gene lost 6 bases and the J gene lost 4 bases, with 12 bases spanning the gap. This CDR3 is built from 13 residues. The CDR3 region has the DNA TGTGCCAGCAGTTACGCAGGTCCAGAGACCCAGTACTTC. Protein product: CASSYAGPETQYF. Full variable domain (remainder filled in from reference TRBV7-2 and TRBJ2-5): GAGVSQSPSNKVTEKGKDVELRCDPISGHTALYWYRQSLGQGLEFLIYFQGNSAPDKSGLPSDRFSAERTGGSVSTLTIQRTQQEDSAVYLCASSYAGPETQYFGPGTRLLVL.

With regard to this clonotype: A read error is possible here, since a much larger clone lies one base away. V is TRBV13 and J is TRBJ2-1, with unresolved D. V lost 4 bases, J lost 8 bases, and 6 bases lay in between. This CDR3 comprises 11 residues. From germline, CDR1 is PRHDT and CDR2 FYEKMQ (reference sequence). The CDR3 sequence is CASSSHYEQFF. In DNA, the CDR3 is TGTGCCAGCAGCTCCCACTATGAGCAGTTCTTC.

This clonotype was counted a few times. This chain links TRBV12-3 or TRBV12-4 with TRBJ2-1, with 11 bases lining up with TRBD2. With 3 bases clipped from V and 0 bases from J, the junction kept 7 bases outside the gene matches. The CDR3 is 18 residues long. CDR3 DNA: TGTGCCAGCAGTTTCTCTAGCGGGGGGCCAAGCTCCTACAATGAGCAGTTCTTC. Translating gives CASSFSSGGPSSYNEQFF.

This chain joins TRBV11-1 and TRBJ2-3; TRBD1 matches 8 bases. The V gene's germline CDR1 is SGHAT and CDR2 FQDESV (reference sequence). This CDR3 is built from 18 residues. The ends lost 2 bases at V and 0 bases at J; junction bases unmatched: 10. CDR3 sequence (DNA): TGTGCCAGCAGCTTAAGAAGAGGGACAGGAATTAGCACAGATACGCAGTATTTT. This codes for CASSLRRGTGISTDTQYF.

This clonotype was detected a few times. V usage is TRBV12-3 or TRBV12-4 and J usage is TRBJ1-2; perhaps TRBD1 as D (6 bases). V was clipped by 4 bases and J by 4 bases, with 10 bases between them. The CDR3 loop spans 13 amino acids. The CDR3 DNA sequence: TGTGCCAGCAGTTCAGGGGTCAGCTATGGCTACACCTTC. Its translation is CASSSGVSYGYTF.

This rearrangement joins TRBV7-9 to TRBJ2-5, with TRBD2 matching over 13 bases. Trimming removed 3 bases from V and 4 bases from J; junction bases left unmatched: 5. This CDR3 spans 16 amino acids. CDR1 and CDR2 (germline): SEHNR, FQNEAQ (reference sequence). CDR3 residues: CASSFSGLAGAETQYF. Here the CDR3 DNA reads TGTGCCAGCAGCTTCTCAGGACTAGCGGGGGCAGAGACCCAGTACTTC.

The chain employs TRBV19 and TRBJ1-1; no clear D gene. Germline loops: CDR1 LNHDA, CDR2 SQIVND (reference sequence). V was pared by 6 bases and J by 8 bases, with 16 bases between. The CDR3 consists of 13 residues. CDR3 DNA sequence: TGTGCCAGTAGGGCACTGACTAGCGGGGAAGCTTTCTTT. Protein product: CASRALTSGEAFF.

This chain connects TRBV7-9 to TRBJ2-5, with D uncertain. The CDR3 is 14 residues long. Trimming cost V 4 bases and J 3 bases, with 12 bases left between them. Germline CDR1 reads SEHNR; CDR2 reads FQNEAQ (reference sequence). The CDR3 DNA sequence: TGTGCCAGCAGCTATCTCAGAATAGAAGAGACCCAGTACTTC. This codes for CASSYLRIEETQYF.

This chain connects TRBV18 to TRBJ1-5; the D gene is possibly TRBD1 (6 bases). V lost 6 bases and J lost 5, with 17 bases in between. The CDR3 loop spans 15 amino acids. CDR1 is KGHSH, CDR2 LQKENI, per germline. CDR3 nucleotide sequence: TGTGCCAGCTCGCACTCACAGGGAATGGATCAGCCCCAGCATTTT. This sequence encodes CASSHSQGMDQPQHF.

The genes are TRBV12-3 or TRBV12-4 and TRBJ2-5; 9 bases fit TRBD1. Losses at the gene ends were 8 bases for V and 5 bases for J; bases not matched to a gene: 9. This CDR3 is 14 amino acids long. CDR3 DNA: TGTGCCAGCGGACTGACAGGGGGGAGGGAGACCCAGTACTTC. As protein: CASGLTGGRETQYF.

This clonotype appeared many times. The chain has TRBV7-6 and TRBJ2-7; D unresolved. Germline assignment: CDR1 SGHVS and CDR2 FNYEAQ. V was clipped by 6 bases and J by 0 bases, with 9 bases between them. CDR3 length equals 13 residues. Here the CDR3 reads CASRGDGSYEQYF. The DNA for the CDR3 is TGTGCCAGCAGGGGCGACGGCTCCTACGAGCAGTACTTC.

The V call is TRBV27, the J call TRBJ2-5; 10 nucleotides match TRBD2. The length of the CDR3 is 14 residues. Germline V gene data show CDR1 as MNHEY and CDR2 as SMNVEV (reference sequence). Trimming took 7 bases from V and 2 from J; bases not matched to a gene: 4. The CDR3 bases are TGTGCCAGCACCTCTAGCGGGGGACAAGAGACCCAGTACTTC. It yields the protein CASTSSGGQETQYF.

This sequence joins TRBV12-5 and TRBJ2-7; perhaps TRBD1 as D (6 bases). CDR3 length equals 13 residues. V was cut by 4 bases and J by 0 bases, with 7 bases left in between. Germline assignment: CDR1 LGHNT and CDR2 FRNRAP. CDR3 DNA sequence: TGTGCTAGTGGTTCGGACAGCTCCTACGAGCAGTACTTC. This encodes CASGSDSSYEQYF.

The J gene is TRBJ2-1, the V gene TRBV6-5; D call uncertain. The V end lost 2 bases, the J end lost 0 bases, and 5 bases lay between the germline ends. Germline assignment: CDR1 MNHEY and CDR2 SVGAGI. The CDR3 length is 14 residues. The CDR3 nucleotides are TGTGCCAGCAGTTACGCGGCCTCCTACAATGAGCAGTTCTTC. It translates to CASSYAASYNEQFF.

The chain links TRBV19 to TRBJ2-1; weak D call: TRBD2 (6 bases). Between the trimmed V and J ends, which lost 6 bases and 4 bases, there was a span of 10 bases. Germline V CDR1 and CDR2: LNHDA, SQIVND (reference sequence). CDR3 length: 13 amino acids. In nucleotides, the CDR3 is TGTGCCAGTAGCATGACTAGTTACAATGAGCAGTTCTTC. It yields the protein CASSMTSYNEQFF.

In this sample, this clonotype turned up a few times. This chain uses TRBV19 with TRBJ2-7; TRBD2 is a possible D gene (7 bases). Germline CDR1 and CDR2: LNHDA and SQIVND (reference sequence). The CDR3 totals 15 residues. With 4 bases removed from V and 1 base from J, the gap between germline ends came to 14 bases. CDR3 sequence (DNA): TGTGCCAGTAGTACCAGCGGGACACCGTCCTACGAGCAGTACTTC. It codes for CASSTSGTPSYEQYF.

V is TRBV19 and J is TRBJ2-1; the D gene is possibly TRBD1 (5 bases). This CDR3 is 13 amino acids long. The germline CDR1 and CDR2 sequences are LNHDA and SQIVND (reference sequence). V was shortened by 5 bases and J by 5 bases, with 10 bases between the two germline ends. The CDR3 sequence: CASSLTVDNEQFF. CDR3 sequence (DNA): TGTGCCAGTAGTCTGACAGTAGACAATGAGCAGTTCTTC.

CDR3 coding DNA: TGTGCCAGCAGCCCCCGTGGGGGGGTGGTGAACACTGAAGCTTTCTTT. Translating gives CASSPRGGVVNTEAFF. V and J are TRBV6-8 and TRBJ1-1, with a possible D match to TRBD1 (5 bases). CDR3 length equals 16 residues. The V gene lost 6 bases and the J gene lost 0 bases, with 17 bases spanning the gap. CDR1 and CDR2 (germline): MNHGY, SAAAGT.

V usage is TRBV5-1 and J usage is TRBJ1-2; tentative D call: TRBD1 (6 bases). The germline V gene has CDR1 SGHRS and CDR2 YFSETQ. The CDR3 length is 15 residues. V lost 2 bases, J lost 5 bases, and 16 bases lay in between. CDR3 loop: CASSFNPGEGYGYTF. CDR3 coding DNA: TGCGCCAGCAGCTTCAATCCAGGGGAGGGATATGGCTACACCTTC.

This chain connects TRBV9 to TRBJ2-7; D tentatively fits TRBD1 or TRBD2 (5 bases each). The CDR3 spans 13 residues. Looked up from germline, CDR1 is SGDLS and CDR2 is YYNGEE. Trimming removed 0 bases from V and 5 bases from J, with 9 bases in between. CDR3 sequence: CASSVARGHEQYF. The CDR3 DNA is TGTGCCAGCAGCGTAGCTCGGGGCCACGAGCAGTACTTC. The variable domain in full, with the rest retrieved from reference TRBV9 and TRBJ2-7, is DSGVTQTPKHLITATGQRVTLRCSPRSGDLSVYWYQQSLDQGLQFLIQYYNGEERAKGNILERFSAQQFPDLHSELNLSSLELGDSALYFCASSVARGHEQYFGPGTRLTVT.

As regards this clonotype: At one of its ends the junction is not consistent with the germline gene, which may arise from a read error. The CDR3 coding sequence is TGTGTCAGCAGCTGGGAACAGGGTCTGGTCAATGAGCAGTTCTTC. Translated, it gives CVSSWEQGLVNEQFF. The chain combines TRBV7-6 with TRBJ2-1, with a possible D match to TRBD1 (6 bases). In germline, CDR1 is SGHVS, CDR2 FNYEAQ. The CDR3 runs to 15 residues.